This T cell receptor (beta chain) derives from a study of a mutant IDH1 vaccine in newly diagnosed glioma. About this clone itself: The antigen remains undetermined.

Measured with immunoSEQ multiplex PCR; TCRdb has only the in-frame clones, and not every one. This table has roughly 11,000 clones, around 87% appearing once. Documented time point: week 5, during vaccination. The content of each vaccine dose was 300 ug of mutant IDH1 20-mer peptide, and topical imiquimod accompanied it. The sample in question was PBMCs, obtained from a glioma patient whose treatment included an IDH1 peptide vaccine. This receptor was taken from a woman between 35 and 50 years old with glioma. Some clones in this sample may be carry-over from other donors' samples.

The CDR3 DNA is TGTGCCAGCCGCCCGGGACGGAGTACAGATACGCAGTATTTT. Its protein product is CASRPGRSTDTQYF. The chain carries TRBV2 and TRBJ2-3, with D perhaps given as TRBD1 or TRBD2 (5 bases each). With 8 bases removed from V and 3 bases from J, the gap between germline ends came to 15 bases. Germline V gene data show CDR1 as SNHLY and CDR2 as FYNNEI. This CDR3 has 14 residues.